Below are 15 T cell receptor beta chains sequenced from a single sample in a study of beta chain features in type 1 diabetes. Since all of the isolated RNA was reverse transcribed, expressed TCRB transcripts were what got sequenced. The assay was immunoSEQ multiplex PCR, and TCRdb's table has in-frame clones only and misses some. The table records hundreds of thousands of clones, 12% to 15% of them present only once. Sequences were obtained from central memory CD4+ T cells from blood. Every receptor here comes from a young man in good health.

This clone was seen a handful of times. J is TRBJ2-1 and V is TRBV5-4; tentatively, D is TRBD1 or TRBD2 (5 bases each). The V gene lost 0 bases and the J gene lost 6 bases, with 13 bases spanning the gap. Germline values: CDR1 SGHNT, CDR2 YYREEE (reference sequence). The CDR3 is 15 amino acids. CDR3 protein: CASSLVTSRGNEQFF. DNA for the CDR3: TGTGCCAGCAGCTTGGTCACTTCGAGGGGCAATGAGCAGTTCTTC.

V usage is TRBV6-6 and J usage is TRBJ1-3; D is uncertain. CDR1 is MNHNY, CDR2 SVGAGI, per germline (reference sequence). CDR3 length: 12 residues. Trimming took 6 bases from V and 0 from J, leaving 3 bases between them. As DNA, the CDR3 is TGTGCCAGCAGAGGCTCTGGAAACACCATATATTTT. It encodes CASRGSGNTIYF.

Only a few counts were recorded for this clone. The J gene is TRBJ1-2, the V gene TRBV29-1, with TRBD1 matching over 7 bases. The CDR3 runs to 13 residues. Germline V CDR1 and CDR2: SQVTM, ANQGSEA. The ends lost 6 bases at V and 5 bases at J; junction bases unmatched: 9. Here the CDR3 reads CSVETGTEYGYTF. CDR3 coding DNA: TGCAGCGTGGAAACCGGGACAGAATATGGCTACACCTTC.

Worth noting for this clone: This same CDR3 is encoded by further DNA sequences in the sample. This chain joins TRBV7-9 and TRBJ2-6; D may be TRBD1 (5 bases). Trimming stripped 5 bases from V and 0 bases from J, with 11 bases between. Looked up from germline, CDR1 is SEHNR and CDR2 is FQNEAQ (reference sequence). This CDR3 is built from 16 residues. The CDR3 here is CASSLRQHSGANVLTF. CDR3 nucleotide sequence: TGTGCCAGCAGCCTGAGACAGCACTCTGGGGCCAACGTCCTGACTTTC. Based on the CDR3 plus reference TRBV7-9 and TRBJ2-6, the full variable domain is DTGVSQNPRHKITKRGQNVTFRCDPISEHNRLYWYRQTLGQGPEFLTYFQNEAQLEKSRLLSDRFSAERPKGSFSTLEIQRTEQGDSAMYLCASSLRQHSGANVLTFGAGSRLTVL.

This clone was counted between two and nine times. The rearrangement uses TRBV5-6 and TRBJ2-7; 11 bases are a match to TRBD1. The CDR3 is made up of 15 amino acids. The V segment lost 0 bases and the J segment 6 bases; nucleotides outside the gene matches: 5. Germline values: CDR1 SGHDT, CDR2 YYEEEE. CDR3 protein: CASSLVRTGGGEQYF. The CDR3 DNA sequence: TGTGCCAGCAGCTTGGTAAGGACAGGGGGCGGCGAGCAGTACTTC.

This clone was detected a few times. The chain links TRBV30 to TRBJ2-3, with 8 bases that match TRBD2. Per germline, CDR1 GTSNPN and CDR2 SVGIG (reference sequence). Unmatched junction bases numbered 4, after V lost 7 bases and J lost 1 base. The CDR3 is made up of 13 amino acids. CDR3 DNA sequence: TGTGCCTCCGGGCGGGGGGGCACAGATACGCAGTATTTT. Its protein product is CASGRGGTDTQYF.

This rearrangement joins TRBV5-1 to TRBJ1-2; perhaps TRBD1 as D (5 bases). Per germline, CDR1 SGHRS and CDR2 YFSETQ. The CDR3 is 18 residues long. V shed 4 bases and J shed 8 bases, with 30 bases lying between them. The CDR3 is CASSPTSDSVQAVGGYTF. The CDR3 DNA reads as TGCGCCAGCAGCCCAACGTCGGACTCAGTACAGGCCGTGGGGGGCTACACCTTC.

The rearrangement links TRBV19 to TRBJ1-1; tentative D call: TRBD1 (6 bases). Trimming took off 3 bases at V and 6 bases at J, with 17 bases between the two ends. Per the germline V gene, CDR1 is LNHDA and CDR2 is SQIVND (reference sequence). The CDR3 is made up of 15 amino acids. The CDR3 protein is CASSIKPGATAEAFF. CDR3 DNA sequence: TGTGCCAGTAGTATCAAGCCGGGGGCTACCGCTGAAGCTTTCTTT.

The J gene is TRBJ2-7, the V gene TRBV2, with 9 nucleotides matching TRBD1. The CDR3 length is 13 residues. Germline CDR1 reads SNHLY; CDR2 reads FYNNEI. Trimming cost V 9 bases and J 5 bases; bases outside gene matches: 8. CDR3 in amino acids: CARLPGQGDEQYV. DNA for the CDR3: TGTGCCAGGCTCCCGGGACAGGGTGACGAGCAGTACGTC.

For this clone: In the same sample, other DNA sequences code for this CDR3. The CDR3 protein is CASSPGTSGRNEQFF. The CDR3, as DNA: TGTGCCAGCAGTCCTGGGACTAGCGGGAGAAATGAGCAGTTCTTC. V is TRBV6-6 and J is TRBJ2-1, with TRBD2 matching 14 bases. CDR1 is MNHNY, CDR2 SVGAGI, per germline (reference sequence). After removal of 5 bases from V and 7 bases from J, the junction contained 4 bases not matched to a gene. CDR3 length equals 15 residues.

This clone was found many times. The rearrangement joins TRBV18 to TRBJ1-1; the D gene is possibly TRBD1 (6 bases). This CDR3 spans 15 amino acids. CDR1 is KGHSH, CDR2 LQKENI, per germline. Trimming left V 3 bases short and J 2 bases short, with 13 bases between. This chain's CDR3 is CASSPQRGANTEAFF. The CDR3 nucleotides read TGTGCCAGCTCACCCCAGAGGGGGGCTAACACTGAAGCTTTCTTT.

This sequence joins TRBV14 and TRBJ2-7; D is possibly TRBD2 (5 bases). CDR3 length: 15 amino acids. The germline V gene encodes CDR1 SGHDN and CDR2 FVKESK. The germline V and J ends were trimmed by 1 base and 0 bases, with 10 bases remaining between them. The CDR3 loop is CASSQGLGASYEQYF. The CDR3 DNA sequence: TGTGCCAGCAGCCAAGGCCTGGGAGCCTCCTACGAGCAGTACTTC. Full variable domain (missing parts from reference TRBV14 and TRBJ2-7): EAGVTQFPSHSVIEKGQTVTLRCDPISGHDNLYWYRRVMGKEIKFLLHFVKESKQDESGMPNNRFLAERTGGTYSTLKVQPAELEDSGVYFCASSQGLGASYEQYFGPGTRLTVT.

The table lists this clone with a few counts. J is TRBJ2-7 and V is TRBV25-1; weak D call: TRBD1 (6 bases). Looked up from germline, CDR1 is MGHDK and CDR2 is SYGVNS. This CDR3 is 13 amino acids long. V lost 6 bases and J lost 0, with 9 bases in between. In nucleotides, the CDR3 is TGTGCCAGCAGGGCAGGGGCCTCCTACGAGCAGTACTTC. It yields the protein CASRAGASYEQYF.

V usage is TRBV30 and J usage is TRBJ2-1; 10 nucleotides line up with TRBD1. J gave up 3 bases and V 8 bases, and 10 bases lay outside the gene matches. Per the germline V gene, CDR1 is GTSNPN and CDR2 is SVGIG (reference sequence). The CDR3 contains 15 residues. This chain's CDR3 is CASSTRTGGYNEQFF. CDR3 coding DNA: TGTGCCAGTAGTACCCGGACAGGGGGCTACAATGAGCAGTTCTTC.

This chain uses TRBV7-8 with TRBJ1-1, with a possible D match to TRBD1 (6 bases). The CDR3 extends over 13 amino acids. The V gene's germline CDR1 is SGHVS and CDR2 FQNEAQ. V lost 5 bases to trimming and J lost 7 bases, with 14 bases between them. Here the CDR3 DNA reads TGTGCCAGCAGCGGGGGGCAGGGAGGTGAAGCTTTCTTT. The encoded protein is CASSGGQGGEAFF.